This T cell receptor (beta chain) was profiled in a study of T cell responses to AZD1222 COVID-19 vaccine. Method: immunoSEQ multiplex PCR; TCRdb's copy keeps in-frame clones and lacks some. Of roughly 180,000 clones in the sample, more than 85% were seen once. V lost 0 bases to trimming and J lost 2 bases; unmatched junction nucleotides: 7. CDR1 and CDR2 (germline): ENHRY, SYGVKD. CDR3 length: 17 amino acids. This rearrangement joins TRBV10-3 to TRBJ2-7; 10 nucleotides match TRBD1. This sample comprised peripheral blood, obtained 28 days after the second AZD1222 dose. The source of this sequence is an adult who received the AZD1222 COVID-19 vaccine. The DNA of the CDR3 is TGTGCCATCAGTGAGTCGACAGGGGGCAAGTTGACCTACGAGCAGTACTTC. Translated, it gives CAISESTGGKLTYEQYF.